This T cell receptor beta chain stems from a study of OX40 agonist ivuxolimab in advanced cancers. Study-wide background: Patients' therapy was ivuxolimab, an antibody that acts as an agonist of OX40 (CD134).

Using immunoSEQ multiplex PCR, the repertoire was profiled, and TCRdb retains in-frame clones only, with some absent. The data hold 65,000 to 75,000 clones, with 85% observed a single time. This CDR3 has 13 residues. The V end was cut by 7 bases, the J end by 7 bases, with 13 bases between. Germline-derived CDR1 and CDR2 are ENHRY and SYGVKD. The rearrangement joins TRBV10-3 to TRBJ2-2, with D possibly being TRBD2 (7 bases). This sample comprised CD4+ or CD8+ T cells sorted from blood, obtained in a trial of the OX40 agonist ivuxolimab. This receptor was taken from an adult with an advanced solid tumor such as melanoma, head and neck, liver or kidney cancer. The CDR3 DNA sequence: TGTGCCATCAAGGGAGGGGGTATCGGGGAGCTGTTTTTT. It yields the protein CAIKGGGIGELFF.